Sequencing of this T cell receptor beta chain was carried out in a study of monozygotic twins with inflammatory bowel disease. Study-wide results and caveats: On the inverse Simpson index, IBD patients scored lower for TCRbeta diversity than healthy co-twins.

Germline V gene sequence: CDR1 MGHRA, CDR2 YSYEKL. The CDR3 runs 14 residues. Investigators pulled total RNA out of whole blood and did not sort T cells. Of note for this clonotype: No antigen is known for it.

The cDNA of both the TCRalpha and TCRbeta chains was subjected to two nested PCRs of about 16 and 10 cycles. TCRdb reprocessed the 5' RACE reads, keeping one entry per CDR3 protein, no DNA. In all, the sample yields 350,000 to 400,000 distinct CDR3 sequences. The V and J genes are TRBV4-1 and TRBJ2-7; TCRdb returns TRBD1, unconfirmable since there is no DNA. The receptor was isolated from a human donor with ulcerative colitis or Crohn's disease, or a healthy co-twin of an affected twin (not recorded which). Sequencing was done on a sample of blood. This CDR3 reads CASSQGLQDYEQYF.